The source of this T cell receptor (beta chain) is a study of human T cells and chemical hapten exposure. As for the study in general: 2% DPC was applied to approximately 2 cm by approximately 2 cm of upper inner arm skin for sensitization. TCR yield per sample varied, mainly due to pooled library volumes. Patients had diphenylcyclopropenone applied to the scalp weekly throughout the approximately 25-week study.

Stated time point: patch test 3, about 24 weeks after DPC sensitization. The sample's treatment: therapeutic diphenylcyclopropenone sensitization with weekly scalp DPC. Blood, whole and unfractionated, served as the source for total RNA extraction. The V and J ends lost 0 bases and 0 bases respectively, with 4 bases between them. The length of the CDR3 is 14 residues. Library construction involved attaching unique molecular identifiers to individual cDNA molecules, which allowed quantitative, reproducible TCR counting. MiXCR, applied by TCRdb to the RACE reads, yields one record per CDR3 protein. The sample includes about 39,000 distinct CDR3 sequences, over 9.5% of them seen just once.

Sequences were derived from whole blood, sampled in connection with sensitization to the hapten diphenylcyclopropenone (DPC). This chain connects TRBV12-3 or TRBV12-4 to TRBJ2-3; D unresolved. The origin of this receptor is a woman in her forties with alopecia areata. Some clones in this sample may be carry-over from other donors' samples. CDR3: CASSLAASTDTQYF. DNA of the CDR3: TGTGCCAGCAGTTTAGCGGCGAGCACAGATACGCAGTATTTT.